This T cell receptor beta chain was sequenced during a study of blood T cells in healthy people across ages (dated by TCRdb to the mid-2010s). Study-wide context: Template switching captured roughly one uniquely barcoded TCR beta cDNA molecule per two T cells in model experiments. Four age groups were formed from the donors: young (average approximately 16 years), middle-aged (approximately 42), aged (approximately 60) and long-lived (around 80). For two donors (one aged 18 to 30 and one aged 80 or older), the study analyzed two additional independent replicas of 1 million unique cDNA reads from the same blood draw. To track age-related changes in TCR beta repertoire diversity, the study relied on deep sequencing normalized with unique cDNA molecular identifiers. To avoid experimental bias, donors of different ages were spread randomly across the sequencing lanes. The paper as a whole reports these results and caveats: The long-lived group showed more naive CD4+ T cells, fewer expanded clones and increased TCR diversity than the aged group, suggesting age selection. Observed TCR beta diversity per million T cells fell roughly linearly with age, and a significant reduction was already apparent by age approximately 40. The CMV infection status of donors was not known, potentially confounding age-related changes in expanded clonotypes. There was a strong correlation between observed TCR beta diversity and the percentage of naive T cells measured by flow cytometry. Estimates of total diversity based on one million sequenced T cells were regarded as lower bounds and as underestimates. Because profiling used bulk unsorted PBMCs, naive and antigen-experienced compartments could not be compared conclusively.

Libraries came from 5' RACE. Sequencing was performed on an Illumina HiSeq 2500. A second PCR of about 7 to 12 cycles was run with a J-beta primer mix and a sample-barcoded 5' primer. Each TCR beta cDNA molecule received a unique molecular identifier from a template-switch 5' adaptor carrying 12 random nucleotides. At least 2.5 million CDR3-containing paired-end reads were obtained from each sample. First-strand cDNA synthesis was performed from all RNA using the Mint cDNA synthesis kit, with priming by a TRBC-specific oligonucleotide. Following uracil-DNA glycosylase treatment, all cDNA underwent a first 18-cycle PCR with the universal primers M1SS and BC2_uni_R. The study's own analysis went as follows. For normalization, 1 million high-quality reads were randomly selected from each sample, with every read carrying a distinct molecular identifier. Reads with shared molecular identifiers were discarded instead of being binned into consensus sequences. MiTCR, with a Q25 quality threshold and the strictest error-elimination algorithm, was used for CDR3 identification, clonotype clustering and error correction. A nonparametric unseen species model with Euler transformation was used to estimate lower-bound total TCR beta diversity. The public reads were reprocessed in TCRdb via fastp at Q25 and MiXCR, keeping in-frame beta chains. Identical CDR3 protein sequences are pooled into one entry, listed with their most common genes and DNA. These V and J calls rely on TCRdb rather than the paper's analysis. This sample has more than 1.4 million distinct CDR3 sequences in its table, and approximately 38% of those were observed once. The top ten clonotypes cover 7.9% of the sample.

Systemically healthy Caucasian individuals from Russia, about 38 in total and aged roughly 6 to 95 years, were included as donors. Each donor gave around 9.5 milliliters of peripheral blood, collected into EDTA-treated Vacutainer tubes. Ficoll-Paque density-gradient centrifugation was used to isolate PBMCs, with at least 7 million per sample. Trizol reagent was used to extract total RNA from PBMCs, with at least 6 micrograms per sample. For every donor, an aliquot of PBMCs went through flow cytometry to measure the percentages of naive CD45RAhigh/CD27high T cells. As regards this clonotype: The clone's antigen remains unknown. No quality values exist for individual bases; no much larger clone is one base distant.

The germline V and J ends show losses of 2 bases and 3 bases respectively, and no gene match explains 5 bases of the junction. The CDR3 spans 16 residues, from the cysteine through the phenylalanine. Only CDR3 DNA is held: 48 bases, read in frame from base 1. The germline V gene gives CDR1 as MNHEY and CDR2 as SVGEGT. This TCR came from a woman aged 18-29 years in good health. The specimen was blood. The V and J genes are TRBV6-2 or TRBV6-3 and TRBJ2-2, with 8 bases matching TRBD1. CDR3 protein: CASSYEQGVDTGELFF. The DNA sequence is as follows: TGTGCCAGCAGTTACGAACAGGGGGTGGACACCGGGGAGCTGTTTTTT.